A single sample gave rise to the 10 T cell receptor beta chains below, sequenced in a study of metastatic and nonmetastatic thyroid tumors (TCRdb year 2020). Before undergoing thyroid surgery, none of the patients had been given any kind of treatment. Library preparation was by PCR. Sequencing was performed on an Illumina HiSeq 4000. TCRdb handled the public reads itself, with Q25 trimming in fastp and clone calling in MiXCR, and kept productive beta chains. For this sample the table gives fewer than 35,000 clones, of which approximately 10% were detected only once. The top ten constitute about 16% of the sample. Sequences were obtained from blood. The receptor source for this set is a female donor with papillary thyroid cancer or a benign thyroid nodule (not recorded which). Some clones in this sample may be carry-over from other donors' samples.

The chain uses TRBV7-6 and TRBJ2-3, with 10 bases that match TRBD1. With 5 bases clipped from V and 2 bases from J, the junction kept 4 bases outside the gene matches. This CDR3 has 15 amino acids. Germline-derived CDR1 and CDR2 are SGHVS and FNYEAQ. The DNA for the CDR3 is TGTGCCAGCAGCCAGGGACAGGGGATCACAGATACGCAGTATTTT. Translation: CASSQGQGITDTQYF.

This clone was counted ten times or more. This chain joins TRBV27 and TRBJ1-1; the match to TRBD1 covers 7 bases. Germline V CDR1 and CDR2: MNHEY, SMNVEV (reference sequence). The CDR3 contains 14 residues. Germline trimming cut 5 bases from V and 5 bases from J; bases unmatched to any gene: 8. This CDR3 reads CASSPTGPRTEAFF. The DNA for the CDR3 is TGTGCCAGCAGTCCGACAGGGCCGCGGACTGAAGCTTTCTTT.

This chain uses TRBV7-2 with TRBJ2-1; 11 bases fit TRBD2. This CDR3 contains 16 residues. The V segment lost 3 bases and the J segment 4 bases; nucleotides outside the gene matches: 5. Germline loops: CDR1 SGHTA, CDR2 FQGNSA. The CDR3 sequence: CASSFSGRAGYNEQFF. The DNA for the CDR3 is TGTGCCAGCAGCTTTAGCGGGAGGGCCGGGTACAATGAGCAGTTCTTC.

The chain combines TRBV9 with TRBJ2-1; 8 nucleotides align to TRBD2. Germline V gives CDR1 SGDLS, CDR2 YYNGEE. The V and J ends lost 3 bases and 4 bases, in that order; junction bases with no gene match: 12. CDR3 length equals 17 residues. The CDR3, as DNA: TGTGCCAGCAGCGCGTTTGGCGGGAGGCAGTTGTACAATGAGCAGTTCTTC. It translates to CASSAFGGRQLYNEQFF.

The CDR3 DNA is TGTGCCAGCAGTGAAGGGGCAGAAGCGGTCATGTCTTTCTTT. The encoded protein is CASSEGAEAVMSFF. The rearrangement links TRBV6-1 to TRBJ1-1, with D uncertain. The germline gives CDR1 MNHNS, CDR2 SASEGT. The V gene lost 1 base and the J gene lost 12 bases, with 18 bases spanning the gap. The CDR3 runs 14 residues.

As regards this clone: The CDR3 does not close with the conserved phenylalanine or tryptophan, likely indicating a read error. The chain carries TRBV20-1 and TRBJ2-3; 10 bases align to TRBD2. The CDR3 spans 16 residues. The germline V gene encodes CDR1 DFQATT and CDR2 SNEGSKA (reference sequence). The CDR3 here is CSARDRLAGDSDKQYL. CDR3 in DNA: TGCAGTGCTAGAGATCGGCTAGCGGGAGACTCAGATAAGCAGTATCTT.

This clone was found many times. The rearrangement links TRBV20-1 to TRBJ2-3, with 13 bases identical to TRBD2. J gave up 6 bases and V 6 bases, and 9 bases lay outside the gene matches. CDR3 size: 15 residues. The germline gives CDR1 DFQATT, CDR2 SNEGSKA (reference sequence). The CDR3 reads CSAGRTSGSKDTQYF. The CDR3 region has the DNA TGCAGTGCGGGCAGGACTAGCGGGAGTAAGGATACGCAGTATTTT.

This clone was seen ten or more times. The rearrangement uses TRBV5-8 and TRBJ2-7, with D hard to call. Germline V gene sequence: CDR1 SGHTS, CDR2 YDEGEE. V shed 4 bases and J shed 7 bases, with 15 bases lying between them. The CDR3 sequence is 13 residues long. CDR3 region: CASSLEGRGEQYF. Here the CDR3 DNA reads TGTGCCAGCAGCCTCGAAGGACGCGGTGAGCAGTACTTC.

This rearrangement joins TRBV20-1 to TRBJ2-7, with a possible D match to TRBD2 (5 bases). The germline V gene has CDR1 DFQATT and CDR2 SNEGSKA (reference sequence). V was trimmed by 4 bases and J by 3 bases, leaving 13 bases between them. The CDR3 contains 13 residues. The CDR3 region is CSATSPNYYEQYF. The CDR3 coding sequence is TGCAGTGCTACTAGCCCCAACTACTACGAGCAGTACTTC.

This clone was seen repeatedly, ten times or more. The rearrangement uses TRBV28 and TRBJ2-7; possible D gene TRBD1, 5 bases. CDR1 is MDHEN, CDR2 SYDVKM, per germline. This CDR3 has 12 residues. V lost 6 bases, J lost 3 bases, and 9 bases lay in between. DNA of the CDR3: TGTGCCAGCAGCTCAGGGTTCTACGAGCAGTACTTC. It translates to CASSSGFYEQYF.